This T cell receptor beta chain comes out of a study of blood T cell repertoires in COVID-19. On the study more broadly: Samples taken during acute and convalescent COVID-19 were collected in the United States, Italy and Spain. T cells, B-cell-depleted T cells, or PBMCs provided the cDNA or gDNA that served as material.

This CDR3 contains 14 residues. CDR1 and CDR2 (germline): SGHAT, FQNNGV. Between the trimmed V and J ends, which lost 0 bases and 3 bases, there was a span of 6 bases. Assay: immunoSEQ multiplex PCR; the TCRdb copy retains only in-frame clones and omits some. The table has approximately 170,000 clones, approximately 83% seen once. The chain recombines TRBV11-2 with TRBJ2-1; a weak D match, TRBD2 (5 bases). Sequenced material: peripheral blood. The TCR comes from a human donor with acute or convalescent COVID-19. The donor label of this sample is uncertain. This CDR3 reads CASSLEGVYNEQFF. CDR3 nucleotides: TGTGCCAGCAGCTTAGAGGGAGTCTACAATGAGCAGTTCTTC.